This record concerns one TCR beta chain sequence. The repertoire was sequenced with immunoSEQ multiplex PCR; TCRdb's copy has only in-frame clones and lacks some. The sample carries around 120,000 clones, around three quarters recorded once. The data belong to a study of blood T cell repertoires in COVID-19. Looking at the study overall: COVID-19 samples collected from the United States, Italy and Spain covered acute and convalescent phases. Sample material is recorded as cDNA or gDNA derived from T cells, B-cell-depleted T cells, or PBMCs.

The CDR3 has 15 residues. Germline lookup yields CDR1 LNHDA and CDR2 SQIVND (reference sequence). V lost 5 bases and J lost 6, with 17 bases in between. V and J are TRBV19 and TRBJ1-5; D gene unclear. The specimen was peripheral blood. This clonotype was obtained from a woman older than 75 with acute or convalescent COVID-19. The CDR3 is CASSAWTAEGQPQHF. The CDR3 coding sequence is TGTGCCAGTAGTGCATGGACGGCCGAGGGTCAGCCCCAGCATTTT. The full variable domain, in which reference TRBV19 and TRBJ1-5 provide the parts outside the CDR3, is DGGITQSPKYLFRKEGQNVTLSCEQNLNHDAMYWYRQDPGQGLRLIYYSQIVNDFQKGDIAEGYSVSREKKESFPLTVTSAQKNPTAFYLCASSAWTAEGQPQHFGDGTRLSIL.